The next 9 T cell receptor beta chains were all read from a single sample in a study of T cell responses to AZD1222 COVID-19 vaccine. Generated by immunoSEQ multiplex PCR, the TCRdb table keeps only in-frame clones and is missing some. The sample carries around 79,000 clones, about 90% recorded once. Sequencing used peripheral blood, obtained on day 0 of AZD1222 vaccination. The source is an adult in good health.

The CDR3 DNA reads TGTGCCAGCAGCCAAGATACACAGACCAATCAGCCCCAGCATTTT. It encodes CASSQDTQTNQPQHF. The chain carries TRBV3-1 (or the pseudogene TRBV3-2) and TRBJ1-5; D is undetermined. CDR1 and CDR2 (germline): LGHDT, YNNKEL (reference sequence). The ends were cut back, 0 bases at V and 3 bases at J, with 9 bases in the middle. This CDR3 has 15 residues.

This clone was found a few times. The chain carries TRBV2 and TRBJ2-1; maybe TRBD2 (8 bases). CDR1 is SNHLY, CDR2 FYNNEI, per germline. Trimming cost V 6 bases and J 9 bases, with 21 bases left between them. This CDR3 has 15 residues. CDR3 DNA sequence: TGTGCCAGCAGCGTCAGGGGGACTAGTTTGTCTGAGCAGTTCTTC. Translating it yields CASSVRGTSLSEQFF.

V and J are TRBV18 and TRBJ2-7, with 16 positions matching TRBD2. The CDR3 contains 16 residues. Germline CDR1 and CDR2: KGHSH and LQKENI. V was pared by 0 bases and J by 4 bases, with 0 bases of the junction left unmatched. CDR3 nucleotides: TGTGCCAGCTCACCACCGGGACTAGCGGGAGGGTACGAGCAGTACTTC. This sequence encodes CASSPPGLAGGYEQYF.

This clone was detected only a few times. CDR3 DNA: TGTGCCAGCAGCCAGGAAAACTATGGCTACACCTTC. Translated, it gives CASSQENYGYTF. The gene calls are TRBV3-1 (or the pseudogene TRBV3-2) and TRBJ1-2; D gene uncertain. The V end lost 3 bases, the J end lost 2 bases, and 4 bases lay between the germline ends. Germline values: CDR1 LGHDT, CDR2 YNNKEL (reference sequence). CDR3 length: 12 residues.

The genes are TRBV14 and TRBJ1-1; weak D call: TRBD1 (5 bases). V gave up 6 bases and J gave up 5 bases, with 16 bases separating them. This CDR3 comprises 14 residues. Per the germline V gene, CDR1 is SGHDN and CDR2 is FVKESK. CDR3 residues: CASSSSVGGTEAFF. Written as DNA, the CDR3 is TGTGCCAGCAGTAGTTCCGTGGGGGGGACTGAAGCTTTCTTT.

V gene TRBV6-5 combines with J gene TRBJ1-2, with D unresolved. Trimming left V 4 bases short and J 7 bases short, with 10 bases between. Germline CDR1 MNHEY, CDR2 SVGAGI. The CDR3 has 12 amino acids. The CDR3 here is CASSSLPGGYTF. For the CDR3, the DNA is TGTGCCAGCAGTTCCCTCCCAGGTGGCTACACCTTC.

The V gene is TRBV7-9, the J gene TRBJ2-5; the match to TRBD2 covers 7 bases. Germline CDR1 SEHNR, CDR2 FQNEAQ (reference sequence). V gave up 4 bases and J gave up 0 bases; unmatched junction bases: 8. The CDR3 covers 16 residues. CDR3 coding DNA: TGTGCCAGCAGCTCTTCTAGCGGCGGGTACCAAGAGACCCAGTACTTC. Amino acids: CASSSSSGGYQETQYF.

The chain couples TRBV14 to TRBJ2-2; possible D gene TRBD1, 5 bases. The CDR3 runs to 16 residues. V was clipped by 4 bases and J by 0 bases, with 12 bases between them. Germline V gives CDR1 SGHDN, CDR2 FVKESK. The CDR3 region has the DNA TGTGCCAGCAGCCGATTCAGGGAATCGAACACCGGGGAGCTGTTTTTT. It specifies CASSRFRESNTGELFF.

This chain's CDR3 is CASSDSGTYNSPLHF. CDR3 coding DNA: TGCGCCAGCAGTGATTCGGGGACCTATAATTCACCCCTCCACTTT. This chain joins TRBV10-2 and TRBJ1-6; D call uncertain. In germline, CDR1 is WSHSY, CDR2 SAAADI. The CDR3 covers 15 residues. With 3 bases removed from V and 2 bases from J, the gap between germline ends came to 8 bases.